The TCR beta chain under discussion was sequenced for a study of OX40 agonist ivuxolimab in advanced cancers. Germline CDR1 and CDR2: SNHLY and FYNNEI. Trimming cost V 0 bases and J 3 bases; bases outside gene matches: 1. The CDR3 consists of 14 residues. TCRdb's table, derived via immunoSEQ multiplex PCR, lists solely in-frame clones and lacks some. Counted here are 8,500 to 13,000 clones, 75% to 90% occurring once; the ten biggest clones make up around 15%. The chain employs TRBV2 and TRBJ2-7; the match to TRBD1 covers 8 bases. The sequences come from CD4+ or CD8+ T cells sorted from blood, collected in a trial of the OX40 agonist ivuxolimab. The sequence came from an adult with an advanced solid tumor such as melanoma, head and neck, liver or kidney cancer. The CDR3, as DNA: TGTGCCAGCAGTGAAGCAGGACAGGGCTACGAGCAGTACTTC. It encodes CASSEAGQGYEQYF.